The next 29 T cell receptor beta chains were all read from a single sample in a study of early T cells in non-severe SARS-CoV-2 infection. Each CDR3 protein gets one entry after TCRdb re-called the 5' RACE reads with MiXCR. The sample has tens of thousands of distinct CDR3 sequences, around 12% seen once. Material: whole blood. The receptors were sampled from an adult who was a healthcare worker with PCR-confirmed SARS-CoV-2 infection or an uninfected control (not recorded which).

The sample holds many counts of this clonotype. CDR3 coding DNA: TGCAGTGCTAACAGGGCGAGAGAGACCCAGTACTTC. It encodes CSANRARETQYF. The chain couples TRBV20-1 to TRBJ2-5; D possibly corresponds to TRBD1 (6 bases). V gave up 4 bases and J gave up 4 bases, with 10 bases separating them. Germline V gene lookup returns CDR1 DFQATT and CDR2 SNEGSKA (reference sequence). The CDR3 is 12 amino acids.

This clonotype was found many times. V usage is TRBV10-2 and J usage is TRBJ2-1, with D perhaps matching TRBD2 (5 bases). Trimming shortened V by 4 bases and J by 2 bases, and 12 bases separated the two germline ends. The CDR3 has 15 residues. The germline gives CDR1 WSHSY, CDR2 SAAADI. CDR3 sequence reads: CASSGTGSAYNEQFF. The CDR3 nucleotides are TGCGCCAGCAGTGGCACGGGTAGCGCCTACAATGAGCAGTTCTTC.

This clonotype was detected ten times or more. The V call is TRBV18, the J call TRBJ2-3, with D uncertain. Trimming pared 6 bases from V and 0 bases from J, leaving 13 bases between. Germline V CDR1 and CDR2: KGHSH, LQKENI. This CDR3 spans 15 amino acids. CDR3 in amino acids: CASSLGPQSTDTQYF. CDR3 nucleotide sequence: TGTGCCAGCTCGTTAGGACCCCAAAGCACAGATACGCAGTATTTT.

This clonotype was observed a few times. This sequence joins TRBV20-1 and TRBJ2-1; either TRBD1 or TRBD2 may fit D (5 bases each). This CDR3 has 10 amino acids. Germline values: CDR1 DFQATT, CDR2 SNEGSKA (reference sequence). Trimming pared 7 bases from V and 9 bases from J, leaving 10 bases between. The CDR3 loop is CSVLGVEQFF. CDR3 DNA sequence: TGCAGTGTCTTGGGGGTTGAGCAGTTCTTC.

This clonotype was found many times. The rearrangement links TRBV9 to TRBJ2-5; 7 bases fit TRBD2. This CDR3 has 17 residues. The germline gives CDR1 SGDLS, CDR2 YYNGEE. With 1 base clipped from V and 1 base from J, the junction kept 10 bases outside the gene matches. CDR3 loop: CASSVTPLAETQETQYF. The CDR3, as DNA: TGTGCCAGCAGCGTAACGCCTCTAGCGGAGACCCAAGAGACCCAGTACTTC.

This clonotype came up many times. The chain recombines TRBV12-3 or TRBV12-4 with TRBJ2-3; TRBD2 matches 10 bases. This CDR3 is 15 amino acids long. Trimming cost V 6 bases and J 3 bases; bases outside gene matches: 6. The chain's CDR3 is CASRPSGGITDTQYF. The CDR3 DNA reads as TGTGCCAGCAGGCCTAGCGGGGGAATTACAGATACGCAGTATTTT.

The table lists this clonotype with many counts. The V call is TRBV24-1, the J call TRBJ2-3; 8 nucleotides line up with TRBD1. This CDR3 spans 15 amino acids. The V gene's germline CDR1 is KGHDR and CDR2 SFDVKD. V lost 8 bases and J lost 5; bases outside the gene matches: 11. The CDR3 DNA reads TGTGCCACCAAGGGGCAGGGGGCGACCGGAGATACGCAGTATTTT. This sequence encodes CATKGQGATGDTQYF.

Many counts were recorded for this clonotype. The genes are TRBV20-1 and TRBJ2-3, with unresolved D. CDR1 and CDR2 from the germline V gene are DFQATT and SNEGSKA (reference sequence). V was clipped by 4 bases and J by 2 bases, with 19 bases between them. There are 16 residues in the CDR3. Here the CDR3 DNA reads TGCAGTGCTACCCGGACGGGCTCTCCTTCCACAGATACGCAGTATTTT. It specifies CSATRTGSPSTDTQYF.

This clonotype was observed many times. The CDR3 reads CASSGQGNTEAFF. The CDR3 DNA sequence: TGTGCCAGCAGTGGACAGGGGAACACTGAAGCTTTCTTT. The chain carries TRBV6-1 and TRBJ1-1, with 7 bases that match TRBD1. The length of the CDR3 is 13 residues. From germline, CDR1 is MNHNS and CDR2 SASEGT. The V segment lost 4 bases and the J segment 1 base; nucleotides outside the gene matches: 0.

This clonotype was detected ten times or more. The chain uses TRBV6-2 or TRBV6-3 and TRBJ2-1; TRBD2 agrees at 13 bases. This CDR3 has 17 amino acids. Germline V CDR1 and CDR2: MNHEY, SVGEGT. V trimming: 6 bases; J trimming: 4 bases; junction bases outside the gene matches: 9. CDR3 nucleotides: TGTGCCAGCAGAGAACTAGCGGGAGGGAGGAGGTACAATGAGCAGTTCTTC. This translates into CASRELAGGRRYNEQFF.

This clonotype was counted many times. One end of the junction fails to match germline, which may point to a read error. The V call is TRBV7-8, the J call TRBJ1-1; 8 bases agree with TRBD1. Per the germline V gene, CDR1 is SGHVS and CDR2 is FQNEAQ. The length of the CDR3 is 15 residues. The CDR3 reads CASSSRTGTRTEVFF. The CDR3 DNA reads as TGTGCCAGCAGCTCACGGACAGGGACGAGAACTGAAGTTTTCTTT.

This clonotype has ten or more counts. In nucleotides, the CDR3 is TGCAGCGTGGGGACAGGAGGGGTAGTAGGAGAGACCCAGTACTTC. It codes for CSVGTGGVVGETQYF. The rearrangement links TRBV29-1 to TRBJ2-5, with 8 bases fitting TRBD1. Germline CDR1 SQVTM, CDR2 ANQGSEA. The trim removed 6 bases at V and 4 bases at J, leaving 13 bases unmatched. CDR3 size: 15 residues.

The sample holds many counts of this clonotype. This chain connects TRBV9 to TRBJ1-2; a weak D match, TRBD1 (6 bases). The germline V gene encodes CDR1 SGDLS and CDR2 YYNGEE. Trimming pared 4 bases from V and 0 bases from J, leaving 13 bases between. CDR3 length equals 15 residues. The chain's CDR3 is CASSFQGTTNYGYTF. DNA for the CDR3: TGTGCCAGCAGCTTCCAGGGGACAACTAACTATGGCTACACCTTC.

This clonotype has a handful of counts. The chain carries TRBV29-1 and TRBJ2-6; D unclear. CDR3 length: 15 residues. From germline, CDR1 is SQVTM and CDR2 ANQGSEA. The germline V and J ends were trimmed by 4 bases and 0 bases, with 10 bases remaining between them. The CDR3 DNA sequence: TGCAGCGTTGTCCTGAGCATCTCTGGGGCCAACGTCCTGACTTTC. Its protein is CSVVLSISGANVLTF.

This clonotype has a count of ten or more. The chain uses TRBV7-2 and TRBJ2-7, with D possibly TRBD2 on 5 matching bases. The CDR3 runs 13 residues. Germline-derived CDR1 and CDR2 are SGHTA and FQGNSA. V lost 1 base, J lost 5 bases, and 9 bases lay in between. CDR3 sequence: CASSLGLADEQYF. The DNA of the CDR3 is TGTGCCAGCAGCTTAGGCCTAGCTGACGAGCAGTACTTC.

Ten or more counts support this clonotype. The chain couples TRBV30 to TRBJ1-2, with 8 bases aligning to TRBD1. Trimming took 5 bases from V and 4 from J; bases not matched to a gene: 3. CDR1 and CDR2 (germline): GTSNPN, SVGIG (reference sequence). The CDR3 loop spans 12 amino acids. CDR3 residues: CAWGQGFYGYTF. The CDR3 nucleotides are TGTGCCTGGGGACAGGGATTCTATGGCTACACCTTC.

The rearrangement joins TRBV5-5 to TRBJ1-5, with no clear D. The CDR3 totals 16 residues. Trimming removed 0 bases at V and 3 bases at J, with 13 bases between. Germline V gene sequence: CDR1 SGHKS, CDR2 YYEKEE (reference sequence). CDR3 sequence (DNA): TGTGCCAGCAGCTTGGGGTACAGCGGATCCAATCAGCCCCAGCATTTT. Translation gives CASSLGYSGSNQPQHF.

At least ten counts were recorded for this clonotype. This chain joins TRBV6-6 and TRBJ1-5; D not certain. CDR3 length: 12 amino acids. Germline CDR1 and CDR2: MNHNY and SVGAGI (reference sequence). The ends were cut back, 0 bases at V and 10 bases at J, with 7 bases in the middle. The CDR3 spells CASSYSNKPQHF. The CDR3 DNA reads TGTGCCAGCAGTTACTCGAATAAACCCCAGCATTTT.

In this sample, this clonotype turned up many times. This chain uses TRBV7-8 with TRBJ1-3; D is ambiguous. Trimming took 0 bases from V and 4 from J, leaving 16 bases between them. The CDR3 sequence is 17 residues long. Germline V lookup: CDR1 SGHVS, CDR2 FQNEAQ. CDR3 in amino acids: CASSLAGRRHLGNTIYF. CDR3 DNA sequence: TGTGCCAGCAGCTTAGCTGGACGCCGGCATTTGGGAAACACCATATATTTT.

This clonotype was found many times. The chain carries TRBV20-1 and TRBJ2-7, with D perhaps matching TRBD1 (6 bases). Germline V gene lookup returns CDR1 DFQATT and CDR2 SNEGSKA (reference sequence). This CDR3 spans 15 amino acids. V shed 3 bases and J shed 3 bases, with 18 bases lying between them. The CDR3 loop is CSARVYGDTDYEQYF. The CDR3 DNA reads as TGCAGTGCTAGGGTGTATGGGGACACCGACTACGAGCAGTACTTC.

This clonotype was counted many times. The chain links TRBV19 to TRBJ2-1; the match to TRBD2 covers 11 bases. CDR1 and CDR2 from the germline V gene are LNHDA and SQIVND (reference sequence). V was clipped by 5 bases and J by 7 bases; unmatched bases: 10. This CDR3 spans 16 amino acids. The CDR3 protein is CASSRTSGSKKNEQFF. Written as DNA, the CDR3 is TGTGCCAGTAGTCGCACTAGCGGGAGTAAAAAGAATGAGCAGTTCTTC.

This clonotype was seen at least ten times. V gene TRBV10-1 combines with J gene TRBJ2-1, with D hard to call. The CDR3 is made up of 15 amino acids. CDR1 and CDR2 from the germline V gene are WNHNN and SYGVQD (reference sequence). V lost 8 bases and J lost 8, with 22 bases in between. The CDR3 DNA sequence: TGCGCCAGCCCCCTATGCTGCCTATCAGGTCATGAGCAGTTCTTC. This encodes CASPLCCLSGHEQFF.

This clonotype was counted many times. The chain uses TRBV20-1 and TRBJ2-1, with unresolved D. The CDR3 contains 12 residues. Germline CDR1 is DFQATT and CDR2 is SNEGSKA (reference sequence). V dropped 3 bases and J dropped 6 bases, with 9 bases sitting between them. The chain's CDR3 is CSASFPPNEQFF. In DNA form, the CDR3 reads TGCAGTGCTAGTTTTCCCCCCAATGAGCAGTTCTTC.

This clonotype was seen repeatedly, ten times or more. The rearrangement uses TRBV12-3 or TRBV12-4 and TRBJ2-3; no firm D call. Trimming took off 7 bases at V and 1 base at J, with 18 bases between the two ends. CDR3 length: 16 residues. CDR3 nucleotides: TGTGCCAGCAACGACCCGGCCTTAGTCGGCACAGATACGCAGTATTTT. It translates to CASNDPALVGTDTQYF.

This clonotype was seen ten or more times. The chain uses TRBV20-1 and TRBJ2-3, with 7 nucleotides matching TRBD2. The trim removed 1 base at V and 1 base at J, leaving 5 bases unmatched. This CDR3 comprises 15 residues. From germline, CDR1 is DFQATT and CDR2 SNEGSKA (reference sequence). DNA for the CDR3: TGCAGTGCTAGAGTCCGGGGGGAACGCACAGATACGCAGTATTTT. This sequence encodes CSARVRGERTDTQYF.

The table lists this clonotype with a few counts. The CDR3 bases are TGTGCCAGCAGTTTTGGCGGATACAATGAGCAGTTCTTC. Its protein is CASSFGGYNEQFF. The V and J genes are TRBV28 and TRBJ2-1; D is ambiguous. CDR1 and CDR2 from the germline V gene are MDHEN and SYDVKM. This CDR3 spans 13 amino acids. Between the trimmed V and J ends, which lost 3 bases and 4 bases, there was a span of 7 bases.

This clonotype was counted many times. The gene calls are TRBV7-2 and TRBJ1-5; no reliable D call. Trimming removed 5 bases from V and 6 bases from J, with 17 bases in between. Germline CDR1 SGHTA, CDR2 FQGNSA. CDR3 length: 15 amino acids. This chain's CDR3 is CASSLGPLSSQPQHF. CDR3 DNA sequence: TGTGCCAGCAGCCTCGGTCCCCTTTCAAGTCAGCCCCAGCATTTT.

V and J are TRBV7-8 and TRBJ1-5; no firm D call. The CDR3 totals 17 residues. The V end lost 1 base, the J end lost 0 bases, and 13 bases lay between the germline ends. The germline CDR1 and CDR2 sequences are SGHVS and FQNEAQ. The CDR3 loop is CASSLGGIGDSNQPQHF. The CDR3 region has the DNA TGTGCCAGCAGCTTAGGTGGGATTGGCGATAGCAATCAGCCCCAGCATTTT.

The rearrangement links TRBV14 to TRBJ2-1; D ambiguous. The CDR3 runs to 15 residues. The germline V gene encodes CDR1 SGHDN and CDR2 FVKESK. The V end lost 1 base, the J end lost 6 bases, and 13 bases lay between the germline ends. CDR3 DNA sequence: TGTGCCAGCAGCCAAGTTGACGGTCGATTCAATGAGCAGTTCTTC. Its protein product is CASSQVDGRFNEQFF.